The present T cell receptor (beta chain) was sequenced within a study of T cell repertoires in aging, cancer and after chemotherapy (dated by TCRdb to between 2018 and 2021). Broadly, across the study: The donors fell into six age groups ranging from 30 or younger to 70 or older, and each group had at least three individuals. The full dataset contained around 10 million TCR reads. In the hematological group, the paired samples taken before and after chemotherapy came from chronic lymphocytic leukemia patients who were treated with regimens based on fludarabine or bendamustine. The study profiled peripheral blood TCR beta repertoires from healthy donors and cancer patients to examine immunoaging and T cell reconstitution after chemotherapy. Alongside around 98 healthy donors serving as a reference group, the cohort included approximately 220 cancer patients, of whom roughly 90 had hematological cancers and fewer than 130 had solid cancers.

General conclusions and limits of the study: Compared with age-matched healthy donors, untreated patients with hematological or solid cancers had significantly lower TCR diversity and higher clonality in blood. According to the authors, the repertoire data do not allow conclusions to be drawn about immunological memory after chemotherapy. In both cancer cohorts, the median generation probability rose over the chemotherapy interval, which suggests that the repertoire was reconstituted through rebound thymic output. Lymphoid organ infiltration was present in the hematological cancer patients, and this infiltration may itself impair thymic emigration or the expansion of peripheral T cells. In healthy donors, the decline in TCR diversity with age was mainly due to loss of richness, whereas in cancer patients loss of evenness also played a role.

Measured from the cysteine to the phenylalanine, the CDR3 is 14 residues long. Kept here is only the CDR3 DNA, which spans 42 bases and is read in frame from base 1. The germline V gene gives CDR1 as SGHVS and CDR2 as FNYEAQ. A distance of 10 bases separates the germline ends of V and J, which lose 5 bases and 3 bases respectively. Genomic DNA extracted from peripheral blood, rather than sorted cells or RNA, was used as the source for amplification of TCR beta rearrangements. This clonotype is considered large (0.1 to 1%). The antigen it binds to is not known. The record has no base qualities; no much larger clone is one base away. Multiplex touch-down PCR with a mixed TRB-A/B primer pool was used to amplify rearranged TRB sequences covering the V, D and J segments. Illumina adapters and sample indices were added to the amplicons in two consecutive PCR reactions performed with Phusion HS II polymerase. After gel purification with the NucleoSpin Gel and PCR Clean-up kit, the amplicons were checked using Qubit and an Agilent 2100 Bioanalyzer. Libraries were sequenced on an Illumina MiSeq using 600-cycle, single-indexed, paired-end runs. Concerning the study's data processing: TRB sequences were processed with MiXCR versions 2.12 and 3.0.5. Each unique CDR3 nucleotide sequence was treated as one clone, and only productive sequences with two or more reads were kept. The repertoire metrics were Shannon diversity, evenness, clonality (defined as one minus evenness), and alpha-parameterized diversity profiles covering alpha 0 to 5. Generation probabilities of clones in paired pre- and post-chemotherapy samples were computed with the IGoR algorithm. TCRdb itself trimmed the public reads at Q25 with fastp, ran MiXCR and retained productive beta chains. Entries are consolidated by CDR3 protein sequence, retaining the most common genes and DNA. The V and J calls were not made by the authors but by TCRdb's processing. The sample data list approximately 780 distinct CDR3 sequences, and 23% of these were observed just once. The ten largest clonotypes hold 35% to 50% of the sample.

The specimen was blood. The chain couples TRBV7-6 to TRBJ2-2, with the identity of the D gene unclear. The sequence was collected from a human donor with a blood cancer. The CDR3 region: CASSLYYYTGELFF. The nucleotide sequence is given as TGTGCCAGCAGCCTATACTATTACACCGGGGAGCTGTTTTTT.